These 3 T cell receptor beta chains share one sample of origin, sequenced in a study of T-cell memory formation after mild COVID-19. MiXCR was run by TCRdb on the 5' RACE reads, yielding one entry per CDR3 protein. The data hold about 100,000 distinct CDR3 sequences, with 15% to 20% observed a single time. The sample taken for sequencing was PBMCs or a T cell subset sorted from them (not recorded which). These receptors originate from a man aged 18 to 29 who had mild COVID-19 (a few samples of this study predate the infection). Cell type and time point are not known.

This clonotype was detected a few times. The chain has TRBV6-4 and TRBJ2-5, with 14 bases fitting TRBD2. V trimming: 9 bases; J trimming: 2 bases; junction bases outside the gene matches: 2. The germline V gene encodes CDR1 MRHNA and CDR2 SNTAGT. This CDR3 region has 14 residues. Written as DNA, the CDR3 is TGTGCCAGTGGACTAGCGGGGGGTCAAGAGACCCAGTACTTC. Its protein is CASGLAGGQETQYF.

This clonotype was counted many times. The J gene is TRBJ1-3, the V gene TRBV12-3 or TRBV12-4; no firm D call. The CDR3 length is 14 residues. The ends were cut back, 2 bases at V and 0 bases at J, with 5 bases in the middle. CDR3 loop: CASSLWSSGNTIYF. The CDR3 DNA reads TGTGCCAGCAGTTTATGGAGCTCTGGAAACACCATATATTTT.

The chain is built from TRBV20-1 and TRBJ2-2, with 7 bases matching TRBD1. The germline CDR1 and CDR2 sequences are DFQATT and SNEGSKA (reference sequence). The CDR3 consists of 15 residues. V trimming: 4 bases; J trimming: 2 bases; junction bases outside the gene matches: 7. The CDR3 here is CSAKGGGYNTGELFF. The CDR3 nucleotides read TGCAGTGCTAAAGGGGGCGGATACAACACCGGGGAGCTGTTTTTT.